This TCR beta chain was captured by sequencing in a study of blood T cell repertoires in COVID-19. Germline values: CDR1 SGHKS, CDR2 YYEKEE (reference sequence). Trimming removed 0 bases at V and 8 bases at J, with 14 bases between. CDR3 length: 14 amino acids. The repertoire was sequenced with immunoSEQ multiplex PCR; TCRdb's copy has only in-frame clones and lacks some. The sample has 250,000 to 300,000 clones, roughly nine tenths seen once. Input material: PBMCs or T cells enriched from blood (not recorded which). The V gene is TRBV5-5, the J gene TRBJ1-2; no clear D. The origin of this receptor is a human donor in a cohort exposed to, infected with or recovered from COVID-19 (not recorded which). The donor label of this sample is uncertain. The CDR3 is CASSLDQVVGGYTF. The CDR3 DNA follows: TGTGCCAGCAGCTTGGATCAGGTAGTAGGCGGCTACACCTTC.